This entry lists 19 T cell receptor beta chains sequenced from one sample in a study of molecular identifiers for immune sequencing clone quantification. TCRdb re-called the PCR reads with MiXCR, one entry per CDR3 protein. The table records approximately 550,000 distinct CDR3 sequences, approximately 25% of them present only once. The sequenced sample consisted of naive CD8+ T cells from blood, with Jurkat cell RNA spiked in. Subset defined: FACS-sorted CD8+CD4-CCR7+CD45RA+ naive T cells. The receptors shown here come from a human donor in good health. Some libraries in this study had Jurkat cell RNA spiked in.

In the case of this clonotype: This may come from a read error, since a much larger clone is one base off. The CDR3 DNA reads as TGTGCCAGCAGCCCCACTAGCGGGAGTGTAGCAGATACGCAGTATTTT. Translated, it gives CASSPTSGSVADTQYF. The chain combines TRBV7-3 with TRBJ2-3; 11 nucleotides align to TRBD2. With 5 bases clipped from V and 4 bases from J, the junction kept 8 bases outside the gene matches. The CDR3 is 16 residues long. CDR1 is SGHTA and CDR2 is FQGTGA in the germline V gene.

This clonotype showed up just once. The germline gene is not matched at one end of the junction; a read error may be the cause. The CDR3 spells CASSLTSGSTGTQYF. The CDR3 coding sequence is TGTGCCAGCAGTTTGACTAGCGGGAGCACAGGTACGCAGTATTTT. This chain joins TRBV6-2 or TRBV6-3 and TRBJ2-3, with TRBD2 matching over 12 bases. CDR3 length: 15 amino acids. CDR1 and CDR2 (germline): MNHEY, SVGEGT.

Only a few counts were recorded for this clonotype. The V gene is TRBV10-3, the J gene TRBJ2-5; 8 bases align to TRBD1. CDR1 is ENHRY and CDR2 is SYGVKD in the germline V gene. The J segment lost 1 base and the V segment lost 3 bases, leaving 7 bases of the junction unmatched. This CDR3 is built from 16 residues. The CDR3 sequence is CAISEGGQAPQETQYF. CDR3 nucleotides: TGTGCCATCAGTGAAGGGGGACAGGCCCCCCAAGAGACCCAGTACTTC.

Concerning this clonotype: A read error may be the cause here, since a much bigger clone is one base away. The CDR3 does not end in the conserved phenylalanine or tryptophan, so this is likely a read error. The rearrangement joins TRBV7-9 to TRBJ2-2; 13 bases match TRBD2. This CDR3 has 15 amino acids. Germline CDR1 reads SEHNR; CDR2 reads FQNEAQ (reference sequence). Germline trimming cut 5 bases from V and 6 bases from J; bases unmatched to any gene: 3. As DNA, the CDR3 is TGTGCCAGCAGCGGGACTAGCGGGGTCTCCGGGGAGCTGTTTTAT. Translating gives CASSGTSGVSGELFY.

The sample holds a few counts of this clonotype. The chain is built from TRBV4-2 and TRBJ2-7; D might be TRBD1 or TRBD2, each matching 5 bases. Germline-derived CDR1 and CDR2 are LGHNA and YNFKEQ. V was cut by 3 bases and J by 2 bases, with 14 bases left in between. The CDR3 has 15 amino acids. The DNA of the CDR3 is TGTGCCAGCAGCCACACCTTTGGGGGAGCCTACGAGCAGTACTTC. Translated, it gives CASSHTFGGAYEQYF.

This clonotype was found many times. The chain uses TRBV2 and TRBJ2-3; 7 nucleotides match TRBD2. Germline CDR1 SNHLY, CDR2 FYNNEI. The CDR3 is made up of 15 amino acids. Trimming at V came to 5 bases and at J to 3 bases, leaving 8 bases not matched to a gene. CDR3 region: CASSPWTRLTDTQYF. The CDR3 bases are TGTGCCAGCAGTCCCTGGACTAGATTGACAGATACGCAGTATTTT.

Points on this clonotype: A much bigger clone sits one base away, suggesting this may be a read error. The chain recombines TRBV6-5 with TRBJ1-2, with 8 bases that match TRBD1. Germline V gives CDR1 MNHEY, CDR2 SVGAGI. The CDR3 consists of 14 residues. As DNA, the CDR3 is TGTGCCAGCAGTTACGCAGGGGGCAGCTATGGCCACACCTTC. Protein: CASSYAGGSYGHTF.

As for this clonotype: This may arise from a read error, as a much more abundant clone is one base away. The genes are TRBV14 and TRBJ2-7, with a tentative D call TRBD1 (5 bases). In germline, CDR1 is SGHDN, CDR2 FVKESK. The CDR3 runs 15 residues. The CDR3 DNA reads TGTGCCTGCAGCCAACAGACAGTTAGCTCCTACGAGCAGTACTTC. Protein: CACSQQTVSSYEQYF.

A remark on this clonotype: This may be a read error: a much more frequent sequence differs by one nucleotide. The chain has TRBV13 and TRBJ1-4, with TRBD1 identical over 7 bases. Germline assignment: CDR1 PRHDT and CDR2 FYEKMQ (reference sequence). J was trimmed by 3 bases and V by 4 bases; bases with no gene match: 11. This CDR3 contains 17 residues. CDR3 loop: CASSYRTGDAANEKLFF. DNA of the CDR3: TGTGCCAGCAGCTATAGGACAGGCGACGCAGCTAATGAAAAACTGTTTTTT.

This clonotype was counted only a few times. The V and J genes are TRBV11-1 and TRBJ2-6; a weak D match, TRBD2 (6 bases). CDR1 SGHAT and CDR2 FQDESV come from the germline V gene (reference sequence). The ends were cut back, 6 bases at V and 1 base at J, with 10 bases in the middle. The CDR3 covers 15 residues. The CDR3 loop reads CASRRRGSGANVLTF. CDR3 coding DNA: TGTGCCAGCAGGCGTCGGGGGTCTGGGGCCAACGTCCTGACTTTC.

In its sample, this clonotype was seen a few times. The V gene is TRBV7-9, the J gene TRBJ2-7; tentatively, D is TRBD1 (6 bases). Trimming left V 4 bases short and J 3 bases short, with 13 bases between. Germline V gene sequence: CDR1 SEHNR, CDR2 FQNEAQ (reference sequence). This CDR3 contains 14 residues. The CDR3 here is CASSYGDIGYEQYF. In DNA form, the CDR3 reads TGTGCCAGCAGCTATGGGGACATTGGCTACGAGCAGTACTTC. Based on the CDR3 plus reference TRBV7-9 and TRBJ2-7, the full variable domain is DTGVSQNPRHKITKRGQNVTFRCDPISEHNRLYWYRQTLGQGPEFLTYFQNEAQLEKSRLLSDRFSAERPKGSFSTLEIQRTEQGDSAMYLCASSYGDIGYEQYFGPGTRLTVT.

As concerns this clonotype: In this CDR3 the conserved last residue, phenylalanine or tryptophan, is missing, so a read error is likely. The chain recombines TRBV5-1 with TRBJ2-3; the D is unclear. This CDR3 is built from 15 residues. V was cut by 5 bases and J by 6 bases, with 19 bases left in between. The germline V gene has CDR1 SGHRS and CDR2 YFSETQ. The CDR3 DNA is TGCGCCAGCAGTTCGCGTCTCGCAGCCTTCGATACGCAGTATGTT. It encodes CASSSRLAAFDTQYV.

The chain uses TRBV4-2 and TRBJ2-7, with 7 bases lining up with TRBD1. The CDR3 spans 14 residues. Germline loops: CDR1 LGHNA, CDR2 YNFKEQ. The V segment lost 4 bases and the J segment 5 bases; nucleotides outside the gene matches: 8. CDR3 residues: CASSPDRMTHEQYF. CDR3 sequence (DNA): TGTGCCAGCAGCCCGGACAGGATGACCCACGAGCAGTACTTC.

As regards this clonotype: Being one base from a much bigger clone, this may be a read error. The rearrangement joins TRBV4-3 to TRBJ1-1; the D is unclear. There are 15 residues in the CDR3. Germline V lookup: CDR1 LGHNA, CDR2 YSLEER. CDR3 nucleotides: TGCGCCAGCGGCCAAGACCAGGACCTGAACACTGAAGCTTTCTTT. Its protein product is CASGQDQDLNTEAFF.

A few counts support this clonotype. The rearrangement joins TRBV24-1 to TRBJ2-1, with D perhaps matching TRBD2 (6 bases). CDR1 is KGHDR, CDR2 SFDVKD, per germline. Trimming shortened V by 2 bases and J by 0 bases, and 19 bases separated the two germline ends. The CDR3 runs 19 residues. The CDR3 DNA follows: TGTGCCACCAGTGATTCATGGGGGACGGGGGAAAGCTCCTACAATGAGCAGTTCTTC. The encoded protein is CATSDSWGTGESSYNEQFF.

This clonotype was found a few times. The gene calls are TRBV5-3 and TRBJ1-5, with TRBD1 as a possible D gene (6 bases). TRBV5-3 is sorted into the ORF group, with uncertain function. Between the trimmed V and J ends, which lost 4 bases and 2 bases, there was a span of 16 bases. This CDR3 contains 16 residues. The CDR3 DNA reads TGTGCCAGAAGCCAGGAGGGGGGCCTTGGCAATCAGCCCCAGCATTTT. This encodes CARSQEGGLGNQPQHF.

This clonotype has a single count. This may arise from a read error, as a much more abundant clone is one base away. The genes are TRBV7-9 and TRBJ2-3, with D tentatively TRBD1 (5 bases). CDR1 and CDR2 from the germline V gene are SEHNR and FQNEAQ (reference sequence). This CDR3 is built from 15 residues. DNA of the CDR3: TGTGCCGGCAGCGCCCAGGGCGCGAGCACAGATACGCAGTATTTT. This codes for CAGSAQGASTDTQYF.

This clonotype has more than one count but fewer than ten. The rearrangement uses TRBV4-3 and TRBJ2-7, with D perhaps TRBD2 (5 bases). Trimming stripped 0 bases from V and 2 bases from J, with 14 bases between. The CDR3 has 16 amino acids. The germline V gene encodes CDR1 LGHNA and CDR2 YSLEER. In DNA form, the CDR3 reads TGCGCCAGCAGCCAAGAGTTCGGGGTGAGTGCCTACGAGCAGTACTTC. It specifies CASSQEFGVSAYEQYF.

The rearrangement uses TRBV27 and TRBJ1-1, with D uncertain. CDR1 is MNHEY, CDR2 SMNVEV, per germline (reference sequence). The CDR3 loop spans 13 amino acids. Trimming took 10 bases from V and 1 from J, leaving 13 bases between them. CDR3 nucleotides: TGTGCCAACAATCACACAAGGAACACTGAAGCTTTCTTT. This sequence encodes CANNHTRNTEAFF.